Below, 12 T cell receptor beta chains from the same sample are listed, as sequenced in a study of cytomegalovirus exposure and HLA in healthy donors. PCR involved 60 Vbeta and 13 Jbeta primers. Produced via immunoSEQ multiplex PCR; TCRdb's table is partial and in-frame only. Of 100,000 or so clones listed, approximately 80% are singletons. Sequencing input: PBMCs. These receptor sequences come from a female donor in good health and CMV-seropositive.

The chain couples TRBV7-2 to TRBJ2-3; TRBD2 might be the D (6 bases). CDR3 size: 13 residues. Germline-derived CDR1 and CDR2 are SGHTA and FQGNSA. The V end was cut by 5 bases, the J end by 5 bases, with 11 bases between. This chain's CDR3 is CASSGGSGDTQYF. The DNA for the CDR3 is TGTGCCAGCAGCGGGGGGAGCGGAGATACGCAGTATTTT.

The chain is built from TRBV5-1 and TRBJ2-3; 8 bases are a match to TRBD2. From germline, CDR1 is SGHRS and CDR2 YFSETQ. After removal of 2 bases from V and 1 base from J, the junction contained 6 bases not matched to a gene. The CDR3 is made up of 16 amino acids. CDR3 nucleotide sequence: TGCGCCAGCAGCTTCGGGGTAGCGGGACGCACAGATACGCAGTATTTT. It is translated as CASSFGVAGRTDTQYF.

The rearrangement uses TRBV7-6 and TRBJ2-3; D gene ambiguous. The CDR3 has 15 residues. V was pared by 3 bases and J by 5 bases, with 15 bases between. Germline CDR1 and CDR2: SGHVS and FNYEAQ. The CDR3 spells CASSLAPTSGDTQYF. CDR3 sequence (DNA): TGTGCCAGCAGCTTGGCCCCTACGTCGGGAGATACGCAGTATTTT.

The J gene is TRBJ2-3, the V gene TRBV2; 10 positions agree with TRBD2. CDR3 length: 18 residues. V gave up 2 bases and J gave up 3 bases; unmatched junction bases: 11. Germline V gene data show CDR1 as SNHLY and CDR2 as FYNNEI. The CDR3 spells CASSENMASGSPTDTQYF. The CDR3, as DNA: TGTGCCAGCAGTGAAAATATGGCTAGCGGGAGCCCGACAGATACGCAGTATTTT.

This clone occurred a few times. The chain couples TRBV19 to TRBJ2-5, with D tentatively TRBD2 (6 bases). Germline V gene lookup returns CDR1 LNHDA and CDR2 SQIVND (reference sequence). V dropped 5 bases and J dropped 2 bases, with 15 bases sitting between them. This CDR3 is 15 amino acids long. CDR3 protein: CASSPRGSSQETQYF. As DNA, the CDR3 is TGTGCCAGTAGTCCGCGGGGAAGCTCACAAGAGACCCAGTACTTC.

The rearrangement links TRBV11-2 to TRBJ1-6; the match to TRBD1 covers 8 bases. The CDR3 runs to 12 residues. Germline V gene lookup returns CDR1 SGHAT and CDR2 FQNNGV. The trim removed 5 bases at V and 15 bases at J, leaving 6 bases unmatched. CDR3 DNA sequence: TGTGCCAGCAGCCACGGTACAGGGGGCCTCCACTTT. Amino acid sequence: CASSHGTGGLHF.

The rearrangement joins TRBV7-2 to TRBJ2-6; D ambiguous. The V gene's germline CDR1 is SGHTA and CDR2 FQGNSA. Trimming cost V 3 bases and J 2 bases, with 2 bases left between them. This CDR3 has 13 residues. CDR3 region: CASSFAGANVLTF. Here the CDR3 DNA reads TGTGCCAGCAGCTTCGCTGGGGCCAACGTCCTGACTTTC.

The CDR3 loop reads CASSTDTRTEAFF. CDR3 coding DNA: TGCGCCAGCAGTACGGACACGCGCACTGAAGCTTTCTTT. V and J are TRBV10-2 and TRBJ1-1; TRBD1 might be the D (5 bases). Looked up from germline, CDR1 is WSHSY and CDR2 is SAAADI. The germline V and J ends were trimmed by 5 bases and 4 bases, with 11 bases remaining between them. CDR3 length equals 13 residues.

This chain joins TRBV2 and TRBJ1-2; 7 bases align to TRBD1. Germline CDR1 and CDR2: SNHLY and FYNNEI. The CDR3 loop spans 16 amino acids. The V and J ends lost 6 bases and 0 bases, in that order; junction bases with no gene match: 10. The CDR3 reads CASRSQGRLANYGYTF. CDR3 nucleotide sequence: TGTGCCAGCAGGTCACAGGGGCGGTTAGCTAACTATGGCTACACCTTC.

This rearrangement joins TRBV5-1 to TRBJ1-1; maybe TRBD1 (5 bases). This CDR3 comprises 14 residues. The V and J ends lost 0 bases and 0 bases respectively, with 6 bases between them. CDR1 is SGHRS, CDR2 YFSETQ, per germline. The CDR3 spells CASSLGGMNTEAFF. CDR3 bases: TGCGCCAGCAGCTTGGGGGGCATGAACACTGAAGCTTTCTTT.

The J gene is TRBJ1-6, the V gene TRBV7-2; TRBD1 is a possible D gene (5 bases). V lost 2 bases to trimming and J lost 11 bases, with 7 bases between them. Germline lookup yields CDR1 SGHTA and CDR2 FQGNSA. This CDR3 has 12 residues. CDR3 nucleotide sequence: TGTGCCAGCAGCTTACGGGGGGCACCCCTCCACTTT. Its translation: CASSLRGAPLHF.

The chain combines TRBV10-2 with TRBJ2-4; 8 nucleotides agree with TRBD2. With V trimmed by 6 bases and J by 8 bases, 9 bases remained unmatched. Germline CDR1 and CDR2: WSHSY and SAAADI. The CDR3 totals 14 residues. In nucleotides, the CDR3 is TGCGCCAGCAGCCTTCTAGCGGGCAAGGACATTCAGTACTTC. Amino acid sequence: CASSLLAGKDIQYF.